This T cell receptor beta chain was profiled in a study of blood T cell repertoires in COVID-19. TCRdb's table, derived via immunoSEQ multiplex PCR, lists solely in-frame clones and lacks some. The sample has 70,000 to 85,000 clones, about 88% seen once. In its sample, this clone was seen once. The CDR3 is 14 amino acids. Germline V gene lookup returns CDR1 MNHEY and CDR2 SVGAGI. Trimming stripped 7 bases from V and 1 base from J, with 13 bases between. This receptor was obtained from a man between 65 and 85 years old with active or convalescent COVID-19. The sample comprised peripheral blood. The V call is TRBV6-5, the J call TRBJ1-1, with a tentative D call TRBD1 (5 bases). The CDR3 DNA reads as TGTGCCAGCACCTCACCCGGGGGGAACACTGAAGCTTTCTTT. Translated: CASTSPGGNTEAFF.